The sequence of this T cell receptor (beta chain) was determined in a study of post-analysis software for immune sequencing data. Findings and caveats of the study: In patients, five or six TRBV segments were more frequent than in controls, with TRBV5-6, TRBV5-1 and TRBV20-1 among them.

Germline CDR1 SEHNR, CDR2 FQNEAQ (reference sequence). The trim removed 6 bases at V and 4 bases at J, leaving 6 bases unmatched. This CDR3 is built from 15 residues. This clonotype has just one count. Its antigen remains unknown. Unique molecular identifiers were carried by the TCR beta cDNA libraries. TCRdb independently ran MiXCR on the PCR reads; one entry per CDR3 protein. This sample carries 600,000 to 700,000 distinct CDR3 sequences, approximately 59% of them seen once, and the ten largest clones take around 11%. The sequenced material came from blood. The gene calls are TRBV7-9 and TRBJ2-3; TRBD2 aligns across 11 bases. This TCR came from a girl aged 2-10 years with multiple sclerosis. CDR3 nucleotides: TGTGCCAGCAGGCTAGCGGGGGGTTTGTCAGATACGCAGTATTTT. It encodes CASRLAGGLSDTQYF.